A single sample gave rise to the 27 T cell receptor beta chains below, sequenced in a study of blood T cell repertoires in COVID-19. TCRdb's table, derived via immunoSEQ multiplex PCR, lists solely in-frame clones and lacks some. Among around 190,000 clones listed, approximately 82% were seen once. What was sequenced was peripheral blood. These receptors originate from a human donor in a cohort sampled during active COVID-19.

The V gene is TRBV10-3, the J gene TRBJ2-7, with D possibly TRBD2 on 5 matching bases. Germline loops: CDR1 ENHRY, CDR2 SYGVKD. The CDR3 runs 12 residues. V was clipped by 10 bases and J by 4 bases, with 14 bases between them. The CDR3 loop is CATKAEGYEQYF. The CDR3 bases are TGTGCCACCAAAGCAGAGGGATACGAGCAGTACTTC.

V usage is TRBV2 and J usage is TRBJ2-1; TRBD2 matches at 11 bases. The CDR3 extends over 14 amino acids. Trimming removed 2 bases from V and 10 bases from J; junction bases left unmatched: 4. CDR1 and CDR2 from the germline V gene are SNHLY and FYNNEI. The CDR3 region is CASSEWSSGREQFF. As DNA, the CDR3 is TGTGCCAGCAGTGAATGGTCTAGCGGGAGGGAGCAGTTCTTC. Based on the CDR3 plus reference TRBV2 and TRBJ2-1, the full variable domain is EPEVTQTPSHQVTQMGQEVILRCVPISNHLYFYWYRQILGQKVEFLVSFYNNEISEKSEIFDDQFSVERPDGSNFTLKIRSTKLEDSAMYFCASSEWSSGREQFFGPGTRLTVL.

This chain links TRBV5-4 with TRBJ2-5; 8 nucleotides match TRBD2. This CDR3 is built from 13 residues. V gave up 2 bases and J gave up 4 bases; unmatched junction bases: 1. The V gene's germline CDR1 is SGHNT and CDR2 YYREEE (reference sequence). DNA for the CDR3: TGTGCCAGCAGCTTAGGACTAGCAGAGACCCAGTACTTC. Translation: CASSLGLAETQYF.

The chain uses TRBV4-2 and TRBJ2-2, with TRBD2 identical over 8 bases. Trimming cost V 3 bases and J 6 bases; bases outside gene matches: 15. Germline-derived CDR1 and CDR2 are LGHNA and YNFKEQ. The CDR3 totals 18 residues. CDR3 nucleotide sequence: TGTGCCAGCAGCCAGGTCCAGCGGGAGTTCCTAAACCCCGGGGAGCTGTTTTTT. Amino acids: CASSQVQREFLNPGELFF.

This chain connects TRBV18 to TRBJ2-1, with 7 nucleotides matching TRBD1. The CDR3 loop spans 15 amino acids. V dropped 1 base and J dropped 6; count of bases not matched to a gene: 6. In germline, CDR1 is KGHSH, CDR2 LQKENI. DNA of the CDR3: TGTGCCAGCTCACCACAGAGACAGGGAGTCAATGAGCAGTTCTTC. It specifies CASSPQRQGVNEQFF.

This sequence joins TRBV25-1 and TRBJ2-2; 7 bases are shared with TRBD2. This CDR3 region has 18 residues. Germline V gene lookup returns CDR1 MGHDK and CDR2 SYGVNS. The V segment lost 6 bases and the J segment 5 bases; nucleotides outside the gene matches: 18. The CDR3 bases are TGTGCCAGCAGCTCCTACTTCGAGTATGGTAGCGGGACCGGGGAGCTGTTTTTT. Translating gives CASSSYFEYGSGTGELFF.

This clone was seen a handful of times. V gene TRBV2 combines with J gene TRBJ2-7; D is possibly TRBD2 (5 bases). This CDR3 is built from 14 residues. V lost 6 bases, J lost 2 bases, and 14 bases lay in between. Per the germline V gene, CDR1 is SNHLY and CDR2 is FYNNEI. The CDR3 here is CASRTTTTTYEQYF. The CDR3 DNA sequence: TGTGCCAGCAGGACTACAACGACCACCTACGAGCAGTACTTC.

The J gene is TRBJ2-2, the V gene TRBV3-1 (or the pseudogene TRBV3-2), with 8 bases lining up with TRBD2. The CDR3 has 16 residues. Germline CDR1 is LGHDT and CDR2 is YNNKEL (reference sequence). V lost 0 bases and J lost 5; bases outside the gene matches: 5. CDR3 nucleotides: TGTGCCAGCAGCCAAGATCGCGGGAGGTATACCGGGGAGCTGTTTTTT. Protein sequence: CASSQDRGRYTGELFF.

This clone has a single count. This rearrangement joins TRBV6-5 to TRBJ2-1, with 12 bases fitting TRBD2. The germline CDR1 and CDR2 sequences are MNHEY and SVGAGI. Germline trimming cut 4 bases from V and 8 bases from J; bases unmatched to any gene: 9. This CDR3 region has 16 residues. This chain's CDR3 is CASSSITTSGRDEQFF. CDR3 bases: TGTGCCAGCAGTTCTATTACGACTAGCGGGAGAGATGAGCAGTTCTTC.

The CDR3 region has the DNA TGTGCCAGCAGACGGGATTCTGGGGCCAACGTCCTGACTTTC. It specifies CASRRDSGANVLTF. The chain has TRBV2 and TRBJ2-6, with a tentative D call TRBD2 (5 bases). Germline V gives CDR1 SNHLY, CDR2 FYNNEI. V was pared by 6 bases and J by 1 base, with 7 bases between. This CDR3 has 14 residues.

The chain recombines TRBV28 with TRBJ1-2; D gene uncertain. The CDR3 has 12 residues. Germline values: CDR1 MDHEN, CDR2 SYDVKM. Trimming left V 6 bases short and J 2 bases short, with 7 bases between. CDR3 in DNA: TGTGCCAGCAGCACCGCGAACTATGGCTACACCTTC. Amino acids: CASSTANYGYTF.

The chain uses TRBV19 and TRBJ1-5; 9 nucleotides align to TRBD1. V lost 7 bases and J lost 3; bases outside the gene matches: 10. Germline V gene lookup returns CDR1 LNHDA and CDR2 SQIVND (reference sequence). This CDR3 has 16 amino acids. CDR3 protein: CASTPRDRAINQPQHF. The DNA for the CDR3 is TGTGCCAGTACTCCCCGGGACAGGGCTATCAATCAGCCCCAGCATTTT.

The chain links TRBV10-3 to TRBJ1-2, with TRBD1 matching over 10 bases. This CDR3 comprises 16 residues. V lost 4 bases to trimming and J lost 3 bases; unmatched junction nucleotides: 8. The germline V gene has CDR1 ENHRY and CDR2 SYGVKD. CDR3 bases: TGTGCCATCAGTGGACAGGGGGCGAAGGCTGACTATGGCTACACCTTC. It yields the protein CAISGQGAKADYGYTF.

The chain carries TRBV27 and TRBJ2-1; possible D gene TRBD2, 5 bases. Germline V gives CDR1 MNHEY, CDR2 SMNVEV (reference sequence). V lost 2 bases to trimming and J lost 8 bases, with 13 bases between them. This CDR3 has 14 residues. The CDR3 protein is CASSLRIGSDEQFF. The CDR3 coding sequence is TGTGCCAGCAGTTTAAGGATAGGGAGCGATGAGCAGTTCTTC.

The chain employs TRBV21-1 and TRBJ2-5; the table gives TRBD1 as D, unverified against the DNA. TRBV21-1 is a documented pseudogene. The CDR3 contains 12 residues. CDR3 nucleotides: TGTGCCAGCAGACAGAGTCAAGAGACCCAGTACTTC. This encodes CASRQSQETQYF.

The V call is TRBV5-1, the J call TRBJ1-2; the D gene is possibly TRBD1 (6 bases). Trimming removed 4 bases at V and 3 bases at J, with 13 bases between. The CDR3 length is 14 residues. In germline, CDR1 is SGHRS, CDR2 YFSETQ. The CDR3 loop reads CASSVGNRDYGYTF. The CDR3 DNA reads TGCGCCAGCAGCGTAGGGAACAGGGACTATGGCTACACCTTC.

This clone showed up just a few times. The chain couples TRBV3-1 (or the pseudogene TRBV3-2) to TRBJ1-2; D gene uncertain. CDR1 and CDR2 (germline): LGHDT, YNNKEL (reference sequence). The germline V and J ends were trimmed by 8 bases and 8 bases, with 12 bases remaining between them. The CDR3 has 11 residues. CDR3 nucleotides: TGTGCCAGCCTGGGCCCGCAGGGCTACACCTTC. Its translation: CASLGPQGYTF.

This chain uses TRBV11-3 with TRBJ2-7; TRBD1 matches at 9 bases. The J segment lost 2 bases and the V segment lost 5 bases, leaving 7 bases of the junction unmatched. Germline values: CDR1 SGHNT, CDR2 YENEEA. This CDR3 is 15 amino acids long. For the CDR3, the DNA is TGTGCCAGCAGCAAAAGGACAGGGGCGACCTACGAGCAGTACTTC. Encoded protein: CASSKRTGATYEQYF. Full variable domain (missing parts from reference TRBV11-3 and TRBJ2-7): EAGVVQSPRYKIIEKKQPVAFWCNPISGHNTLYWYLQNLGQGPELLIRYENEEAVDDSQLPKDRFSAERLKGVDSTLKIQPAELGDSAVYLCASSKRTGATYEQYFGPGTRLTVT.

This chain uses TRBV18 with TRBJ1-4; possible D gene TRBD1, 6 bases. The CDR3 is made up of 18 amino acids. The ends were cut back, 3 bases at V and 0 bases at J, with 17 bases in the middle. Germline CDR1 is KGHSH and CDR2 is LQKENI. The CDR3 region is CASSPTVQGTATNEKLFF. The CDR3 bases are TGTGCCAGCTCACCGACGGTCCAGGGGACCGCAACTAATGAAAAACTGTTTTTT.

There are a few counts of this clone. This chain links TRBV28 with TRBJ1-1, with a tentative D call TRBD1 (5 bases). The germline CDR1 and CDR2 sequences are MDHEN and SYDVKM. The ends were cut back, 3 bases at V and 2 bases at J, with 13 bases in the middle. There are 15 residues in the CDR3. For the CDR3, the DNA is TGTGCCAGCAGTTTGGCCTCGGGGGGAAACACTGAAGCTTTCTTT. It yields the protein CASSLASGGNTEAFF.

The rearrangement links TRBV5-1 to TRBJ2-1; 12 bases fit TRBD2. Germline lookup yields CDR1 SGHRS and CDR2 YFSETQ. The CDR3 is 14 amino acids. V was pared by 4 bases and J by 15 bases, with 11 bases of the junction left unmatched. DNA for the CDR3: TGCGCCAGCAGCCTCCTAGCGGGAGGGCTTCCGGGGTTCTTC. Its translation is CASSLLAGGLPGFF.

The V call is TRBV27, the J call TRBJ2-3; D is possibly TRBD2 (6 bases). The germline V and J ends were trimmed by 1 base and 2 bases, with 19 bases remaining between them. Germline V lookup: CDR1 MNHEY, CDR2 SMNVEV (reference sequence). This CDR3 is 18 amino acids long. The CDR3 protein is CASSLYSGGLANTDTQYF. CDR3 sequence (DNA): TGTGCCAGCAGTTTATATTCCGGTGGGCTAGCGAACACAGATACGCAGTATTTT.

This chain connects TRBV7-9 to TRBJ2-7; 14 positions match TRBD2. The V and J ends lost 4 bases and 2 bases, in that order; junction bases with no gene match: 10. CDR1 is SEHNR, CDR2 FQNEAQ, per germline (reference sequence). The CDR3 consists of 18 residues. The CDR3 sequence is CASSSFGTSGSSAYEQYF. DNA for the CDR3: TGTGCCAGCAGCTCGTTCGGGACTAGCGGGAGTAGTGCCTACGAGCAGTACTTC.

CDR3 sequence reads: CASSYARGEQFF. Here the CDR3 DNA reads TGTGCCAGCAGTTACGCTCGGGGTGAGCAGTTCTTC. The chain uses TRBV6-2 or TRBV6-3 and TRBJ2-1; D is possibly TRBD2 (5 bases). CDR1 MNHEY and CDR2 SVGEGT come from the germline V gene. Deletions cut 2 bases from V and 9 bases from J, with 8 bases between. This CDR3 has 12 amino acids.

This clone showed up just once. This chain links TRBV11-2 with TRBJ2-2, with TRBD2 matching over 11 bases. This CDR3 spans 16 amino acids. The V gene's germline CDR1 is SGHAT and CDR2 FQNNGV. V shed 2 bases, J shed 7 bases, and the junction held 6 bases outside the gene matches. The CDR3 region is CASSLRLAGLGGELFF. The CDR3 DNA is TGTGCCAGCAGCTTAAGACTAGCGGGACTCGGCGGGGAGCTGTTTTTT.

The chain carries TRBV24-1 and TRBJ2-7; 10 bases are shared with TRBD2. Looked up from germline, CDR1 is KGHDR and CDR2 is SFDVKD. V shed 0 bases and J 3 bases; nucleotides not matched to a gene: 7. The CDR3 is made up of 17 amino acids. The CDR3 spells CATSDLSGLAEGYEQYF. The CDR3 nucleotides are TGTGCCACCAGTGATTTGTCCGGACTAGCGGAGGGCTACGAGCAGTACTTC.

The genes are TRBV24-1 and TRBJ1-2; 7 bases are a match to TRBD1. This CDR3 has 14 residues. With 4 bases clipped from V and 8 bases from J, the junction kept 9 bases outside the gene matches. Germline loops: CDR1 KGHDR, CDR2 SFDVKD. The CDR3 DNA reads as TGTGCCACCAGTGACCTTCCGACAGGGAGCGGCTACACCTTC. Its translation is CATSDLPTGSGYTF.